One and the same sample provided the 14 T cell receptor beta chains below, sequenced in a study of T-cell memory formation after mild COVID-19 (TCRdb year 2021). Receptor amplification or capture employed 5' RACE. For sequencing, an Illumina NovaSeq 6000 was employed. TCRdb trimmed the raw reads at Q25, called clones with MiXCR and kept productive beta chains. All rows with the same CDR3 protein become a single entry with the most common DNA and genes. The sample table contains approximately 98,000 distinct CDR3 sequences; only one count was recorded for 15% to 20% of them. 5% to 7% of the sample is in the top ten clones. Sample: PBMCs or a T cell subset sorted from them (not recorded which). The source is a man in his late teens or twenties who had mild COVID-19 (a few samples of this study predate the infection). The sample titles of this study are shuffled in the database, so cell type and time point are left out; the donor was told from shared clones.

The V gene is TRBV20-1, the J gene TRBJ2-2; D not resolved. V lost 7 bases and J 0 bases, leaving 9 bases between the germline ends. This CDR3 contains 13 residues. Germline CDR1 and CDR2: DFQATT and SNEGSKA (reference sequence). The CDR3 DNA sequence: TGCAGTGTCCGCCCGTCGAACACCGGGGAGCTGTTTTTT. It is translated as CSVRPSNTGELFF.

The table lists this clonotype with a few counts. The chain is built from TRBV11-2 and TRBJ1-3, with a weak D call TRBD1 (6 bases). V gave up 4 bases and J gave up 4 bases, with 8 bases separating them. The CDR3 spans 13 residues. The germline gives CDR1 SGHAT, CDR2 FQNNGV. The CDR3 sequence: CASSSGGGNTIYF. As DNA, the CDR3 is TGTGCCAGCAGCTCCGGGGGCGGAAACACCATATATTTT.

V is TRBV11-2 and J is TRBJ1-1; no clear D. Per germline, CDR1 SGHAT and CDR2 FQNNGV. Trimming took 3 bases from V and 7 from J, leaving 18 bases between them. This CDR3 has 15 amino acids. DNA for the CDR3: TGTGCCAGCAGCTTGAGTGGAAGAGGACGGGGTGAAGCTTTCTTT. Its protein is CASSLSGRGRGEAFF.

V is TRBV30 and J is TRBJ1-2; D remains ambiguous. CDR1 and CDR2 from the germline V gene are GTSNPN and SVGIG (reference sequence). The V and J ends lost 4 bases and 4 bases respectively, with 10 bases between them. The CDR3 is 12 residues long. The chain's CDR3 is CAWTPAGYGYTF. Written as DNA, the CDR3 is TGTGCCTGGACCCCGGCAGGCTATGGCTACACCTTC.

This clonotype was seen more than once but under ten times. V gene TRBV5-1 combines with J gene TRBJ2-6, with 9 bases identical to TRBD1. CDR3 length: 18 amino acids. Germline V gives CDR1 SGHRS, CDR2 YFSETQ. The ends lost 5 bases at V and 1 base at J; junction bases unmatched: 10. The CDR3 reads CASRSSGTGPSGANVLTF. The CDR3 nucleotides are TGCGCCAGCAGATCTTCCGGGACAGGGCCTTCTGGGGCCAACGTCCTGACTTTC.

The V and J genes are TRBV18 and TRBJ2-2; 7 positions match TRBD1. After removal of 4 bases from V and 5 bases from J, the junction contained 13 bases not matched to a gene. The CDR3 contains 17 residues. Germline CDR1 reads KGHSH; CDR2 reads LQKENI. CDR3 sequence reads: CASSHRDGTEVTGELFF. The DNA for the CDR3 is TGTGCCAGCTCACACCGTGATGGGACAGAAGTAACCGGGGAGCTGTTTTTT.

The CDR3 DNA reads as TGCGCCAGCAGCAATGACAGGGTCGGGACTGAAGCTTTCTTT. Translated: CASSNDRVGTEAFF. The rearrangement joins TRBV5-1 to TRBJ1-1, with TRBD1 matching over 7 bases. The V segment lost 4 bases and the J segment 5 bases; nucleotides outside the gene matches: 8. CDR1 and CDR2 from the germline V gene are SGHRS and YFSETQ. CDR3 length: 14 residues.

This chain uses TRBV6-2 or TRBV6-3 with TRBJ2-3, with 8 bases fitting TRBD1. With 2 bases clipped from V and 2 bases from J, the junction kept 6 bases outside the gene matches. The CDR3 runs 16 residues. Germline lookup yields CDR1 MNHEY and CDR2 SVGEGT. The CDR3 DNA follows: TGTGCCAGCAGTTACCGGGACAGGCCCTCCACAGATACGCAGTATTTT. It is translated as CASSYRDRPSTDTQYF.

This clonotype was counted at least ten times. The chain employs TRBV12-3 or TRBV12-4 and TRBJ2-2, with 8 bases fitting TRBD1. This CDR3 has 16 residues. Trimming took 5 bases from V and 6 from J; bases not matched to a gene: 11. CDR3 nucleotide sequence: TGTGCCAGCAGTACACGGCAGGGGGCGATGTCCGGGGAGCTGTTTTTT. Its protein is CASSTRQGAMSGELFF.

This clonotype was counted between two and nine times. The V call is TRBV20-1, the J call TRBJ1-6, with 7 bases fitting TRBD1. Germline CDR1 DFQATT, CDR2 SNEGSKA (reference sequence). V lost 2 bases to trimming and J lost 11 bases; unmatched junction nucleotides: 18. The length of the CDR3 is 17 residues. Here the CDR3 DNA reads TGCAGTGCTAGACCGCACGACAGGGACCTCGTCGTGGCACCCCTCCACTTT. The encoded protein is CSARPHDRDLVVAPLHF.

This clonotype was counted between two and nine times. J is TRBJ2-7 and V is TRBV5-1; 9 nucleotides align to TRBD1. V shed 3 bases and J 6 bases; nucleotides not matched to a gene: 4. The CDR3 consists of 13 residues. In germline, CDR1 is SGHRS, CDR2 YFSETQ. In DNA form, the CDR3 reads TGCGCCAGCAGCTCCGGGACAGGGCCCGAGCAGTACTTC. It specifies CASSSGTGPEQYF.

This chain joins TRBV20-1 and TRBJ2-3; 14 bases agree with TRBD2. The CDR3 is 15 residues long. The V gene end was trimmed by 5 bases and the J gene end by 6 bases; junction bases not matched to a gene: 7. The germline V gene has CDR1 DFQATT and CDR2 SNEGSKA (reference sequence). CDR3 sequence (DNA): TGCAGTGCTCCAGAACGGACTAGCGGGGGGGATACGCAGTATTTT. The encoded protein is CSAPERTSGGDTQYF.

This clonotype has only a few counts. The chain uses TRBV5-1 and TRBJ2-7; TRBD2 matches 8 bases. The CDR3 is 15 amino acids. V shed 0 bases, J shed 0 bases, and the junction held 2 bases outside the gene matches. The germline gives CDR1 SGHRS, CDR2 YFSETQ. The CDR3 sequence is CASSLAGGASYEQYV. The CDR3 DNA reads as TGCGCCAGCAGCTTGGCCGGGGGGGCCTCCTACGAGCAGTACGTC.

This clonotype was seen ten or more times. V usage is TRBV7-2 and J usage is TRBJ2-2, with D possibly TRBD2 on 6 matching bases. V lost 2 bases and J 4 bases, leaving 11 bases between the germline ends. CDR1 SGHTA and CDR2 FQGNSA come from the germline V gene. This CDR3 comprises 15 residues. CDR3 in amino acids: CASSLSTSSTGELFF. The CDR3 nucleotides read TGTGCCAGCAGCTTAAGTACTAGCAGCACCGGGGAGCTGTTTTTT. Variable domain in full (rest from reference TRBV7-2 and TRBJ2-2): GAGVSQSPSNKVTEKGKDVELRCDPISGHTALYWYRQSLGQGLEFLIYFQGNSAPDKSGLPSDRFSAERTGGSVSTLTIQRTQQEDSAVYLCASSLSTSSTGELFFGEGSRLTVL.